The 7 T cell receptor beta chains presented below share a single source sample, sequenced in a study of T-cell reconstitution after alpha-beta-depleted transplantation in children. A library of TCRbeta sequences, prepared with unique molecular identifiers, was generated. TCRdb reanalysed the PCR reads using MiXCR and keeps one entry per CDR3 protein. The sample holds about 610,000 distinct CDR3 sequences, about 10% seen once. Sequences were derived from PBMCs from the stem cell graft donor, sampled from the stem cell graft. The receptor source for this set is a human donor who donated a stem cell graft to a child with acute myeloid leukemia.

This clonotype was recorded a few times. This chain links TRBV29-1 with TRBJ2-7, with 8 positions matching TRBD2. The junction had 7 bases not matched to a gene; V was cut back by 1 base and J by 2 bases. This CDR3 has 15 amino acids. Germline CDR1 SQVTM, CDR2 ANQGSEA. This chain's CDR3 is CSVEGRREAPYEQYF. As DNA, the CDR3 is TGCAGCGTTGAAGGGCGGCGGGAGGCCCCCTACGAGCAGTACTTC.

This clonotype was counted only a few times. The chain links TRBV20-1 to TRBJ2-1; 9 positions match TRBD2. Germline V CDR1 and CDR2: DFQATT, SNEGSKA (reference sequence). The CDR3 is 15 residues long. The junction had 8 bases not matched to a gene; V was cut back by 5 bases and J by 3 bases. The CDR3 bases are TGCAGTGCTTCTAAACTAGCGGGTGACTACAATGAGCAGTTCTTC. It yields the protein CSASKLAGDYNEQFF.

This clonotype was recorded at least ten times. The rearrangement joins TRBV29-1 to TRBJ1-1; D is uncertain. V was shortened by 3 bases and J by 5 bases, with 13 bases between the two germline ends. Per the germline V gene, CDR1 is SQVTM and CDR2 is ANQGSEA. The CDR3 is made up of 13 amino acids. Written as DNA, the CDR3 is TGCAGCGTTGAGACGCCCGGGAGGACTGAAGCTTTCTTT. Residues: CSVETPGRTEAFF. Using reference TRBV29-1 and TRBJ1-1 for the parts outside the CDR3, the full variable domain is SAVISQKPSRDICQRGTSLTIQCQVDSQVTMMFWYRQQPGQSLTLIATANQGSEATYESGFVIDKFPISRPNLTFSTLTVSNMSPEDSSIYLCSVETPGRTEAFFGQGTRLTVV.

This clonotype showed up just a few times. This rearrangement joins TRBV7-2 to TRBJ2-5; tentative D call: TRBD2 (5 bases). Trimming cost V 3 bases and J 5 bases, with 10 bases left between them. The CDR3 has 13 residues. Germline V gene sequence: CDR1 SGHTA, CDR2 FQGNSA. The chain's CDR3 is CASSFGPSETQYF. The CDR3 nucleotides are TGTGCCAGCAGCTTCGGGCCTAGCGAGACCCAGTACTTC.

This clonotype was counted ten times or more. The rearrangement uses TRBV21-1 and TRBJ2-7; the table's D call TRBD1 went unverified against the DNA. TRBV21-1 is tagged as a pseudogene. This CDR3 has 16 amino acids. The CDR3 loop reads CASSKKGGQGYCEQYF. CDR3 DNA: TGTGCCAGCAGCAAAAAAGGGGGACAGGGGTATTGCGAGCAGTACTTC.

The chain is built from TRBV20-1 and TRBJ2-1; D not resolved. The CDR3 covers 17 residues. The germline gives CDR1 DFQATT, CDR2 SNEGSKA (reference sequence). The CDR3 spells CCARDDLVGQLYNEQFF. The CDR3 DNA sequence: TGCTGCGCTAGAGATGATTTGGTAGGCCAACTATACAATGAGCAGTTCTTC.

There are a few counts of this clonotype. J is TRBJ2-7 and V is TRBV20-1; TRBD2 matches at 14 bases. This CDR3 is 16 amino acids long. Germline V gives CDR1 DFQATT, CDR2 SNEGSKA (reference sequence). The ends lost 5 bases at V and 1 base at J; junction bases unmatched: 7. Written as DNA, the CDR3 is TGCAGTGCTGCCGGGACTAGCGGGAGTATTTCCTACGAGCAGTACTTC. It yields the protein CSAAGTSGSISYEQYF.